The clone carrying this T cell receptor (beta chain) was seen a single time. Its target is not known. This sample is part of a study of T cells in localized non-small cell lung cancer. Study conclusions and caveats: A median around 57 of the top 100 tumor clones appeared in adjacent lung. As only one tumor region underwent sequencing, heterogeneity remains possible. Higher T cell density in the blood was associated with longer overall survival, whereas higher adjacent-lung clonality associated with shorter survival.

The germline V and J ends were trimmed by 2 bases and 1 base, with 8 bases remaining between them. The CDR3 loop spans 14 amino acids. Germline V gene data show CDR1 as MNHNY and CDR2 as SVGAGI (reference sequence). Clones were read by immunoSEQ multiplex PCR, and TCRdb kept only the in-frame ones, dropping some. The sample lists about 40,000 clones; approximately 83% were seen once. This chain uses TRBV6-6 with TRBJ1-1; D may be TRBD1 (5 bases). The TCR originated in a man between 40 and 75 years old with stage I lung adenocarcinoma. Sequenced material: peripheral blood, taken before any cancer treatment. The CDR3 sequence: CASSYAGRNTEAFF. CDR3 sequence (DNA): TGTGCCAGCAGTTACGCAGGGAGGAACACTGAAGCTTTCTTT.